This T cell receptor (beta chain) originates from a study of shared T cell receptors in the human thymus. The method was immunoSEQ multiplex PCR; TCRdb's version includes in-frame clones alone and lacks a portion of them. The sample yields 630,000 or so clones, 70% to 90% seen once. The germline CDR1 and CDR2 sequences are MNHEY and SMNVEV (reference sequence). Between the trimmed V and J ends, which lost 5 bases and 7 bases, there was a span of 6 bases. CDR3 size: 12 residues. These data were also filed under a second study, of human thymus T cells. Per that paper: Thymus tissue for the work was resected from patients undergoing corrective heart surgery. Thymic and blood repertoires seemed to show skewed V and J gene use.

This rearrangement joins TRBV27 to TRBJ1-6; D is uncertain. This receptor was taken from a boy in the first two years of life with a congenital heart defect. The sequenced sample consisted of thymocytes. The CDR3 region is CASSGGNSPLHF. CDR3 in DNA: TGTGCCAGCAGTGGAGGAAATTCACCCCTCCACTTT.